This TCR beta chain is drawn from a study of OX40 agonist ivuxolimab in advanced cancers. Produced via immunoSEQ multiplex PCR; TCRdb's table is partial and in-frame only. The repertoire holds tens of thousands of clones, with 90% as singletons. Germline-derived CDR1 and CDR2 are SGHKS and YYEKEE (reference sequence). This CDR3 has 14 amino acids. The V and J ends lost 4 bases and 1 base respectively, with 12 bases between them. The sequence was obtained from an adult with an advanced solid tumor such as melanoma, head and neck, liver or kidney cancer. Specimen: CD4+ or CD8+ T cells sorted from blood, collected in a trial of the OX40 agonist ivuxolimab. The chain links TRBV5-5 to TRBJ2-7; D uncertain. The CDR3 loop reads CASSLVVRSYEQYF. The CDR3 region has the DNA TGTGCCAGCAGCCTCGTCGTGAGGTCCTACGAGCAGTACTTC.